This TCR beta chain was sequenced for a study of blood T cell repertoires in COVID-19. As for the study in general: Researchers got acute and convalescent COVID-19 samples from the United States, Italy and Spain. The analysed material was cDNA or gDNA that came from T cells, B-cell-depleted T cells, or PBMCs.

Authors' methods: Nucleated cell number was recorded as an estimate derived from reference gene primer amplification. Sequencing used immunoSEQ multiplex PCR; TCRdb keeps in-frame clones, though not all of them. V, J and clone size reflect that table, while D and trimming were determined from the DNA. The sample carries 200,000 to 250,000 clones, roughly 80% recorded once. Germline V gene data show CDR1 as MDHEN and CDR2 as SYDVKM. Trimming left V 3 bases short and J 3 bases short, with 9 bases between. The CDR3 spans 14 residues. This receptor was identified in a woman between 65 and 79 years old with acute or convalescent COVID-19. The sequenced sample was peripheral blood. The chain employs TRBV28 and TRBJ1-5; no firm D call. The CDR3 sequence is CASSFVQVNQPQHF. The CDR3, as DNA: TGTGCCAGCAGTTTTGTGCAGGTCAATCAGCCCCAGCATTTT.